Each of the 24 T cell receptor beta chains below was sequenced from the same sample in a study of T cells in Graves' hyperthyroidism and ophthalmopathy. RNA transcripts yielded amplified TCR beta CDR3 regions. The HTBI set primed first-round TCR CDR3 RT-PCR. TCRdb reprocessed the multiplex PCR reads via MiXCR and lists one record per CDR3 protein. Of a few hundred thousand distinct CDR3 sequences in the sample, around 14% were seen once. The sequencing sample was made of blood. These receptors all stem from a woman under 40 with Graves' hyperthyroidism.

This clonotype was found many times. The chain couples TRBV5-1 to TRBJ2-1; the D gene is possibly TRBD2 (6 bases). Germline assignment: CDR1 SGHRS and CDR2 YFSETQ. This CDR3 contains 15 residues. Trimming took 4 bases from V and 7 from J, leaving 18 bases between them. The CDR3 here is CASSPRIVGGNEQFF. CDR3 bases: TGCGCCAGCAGCCCCAGGATAGTTGGGGGGAATGAGCAGTTCTTC.

This clonotype showed up just a few times. CDR3 nucleotide sequence: TGTGCCAGCTCACCCCCAGGAGCGCGTCGCAATGAGCAGTTCTTC. As protein: CASSPPGARRNEQFF. This chain links TRBV18 with TRBJ2-1; D remains ambiguous. The germline V gene encodes CDR1 KGHSH and CDR2 LQKENI. V was trimmed by 3 bases and J by 6 bases, leaving 15 bases between them. CDR3 length equals 15 residues.

Only a few counts were recorded for this clonotype. This may be a read error: a much more frequent sequence differs by one nucleotide. J is TRBJ2-1 and V is TRBV11-3; TRBD2 matches at 13 bases. This CDR3 comprises 15 residues. With V trimmed by 7 bases and J by 7 bases, 7 bases remained unmatched. Germline-derived CDR1 and CDR2 are SGHNT and YENEEA. The CDR3 is CASNRGTSGVNEQFF. The CDR3 DNA is TGTGCCAGCAACCGCGGGACTAGCGGGGTAAATGAGCAGTTCTTC.

This clonotype was detected only a few times. V usage is TRBV10-3 and J usage is TRBJ2-2; 8 bases map to TRBD2. The CDR3 has 17 residues. Germline V gene data show CDR1 as ENHRY and CDR2 as SYGVKD. The V and J ends lost 0 bases and 0 bases, in that order; junction bases with no gene match: 3. CDR3 bases: TGTGCCATCAGTGAGTCTATGGGACTAGCGAACACCGGGGAGCTGTTTTTT. Residues: CAISESMGLANTGELFF.

This chain connects TRBV7-9 to TRBJ2-1; 13 bases align to TRBD2. The CDR3 is made up of 15 amino acids. The ends lost 5 bases at V and 8 bases at J; junction bases unmatched: 6. Germline-derived CDR1 and CDR2 are SEHNR and FQNEAQ (reference sequence). CDR3 DNA: TGTGCCAGCAGCCAGGGCGGACTAGCGGGAGATGAGCAGTTCTTC. Residues: CASSQGGLAGDEQFF.

This clonotype turned up a few times. This chain's CDR3 is CASSQVGGGDYGYTF. The CDR3 DNA reads TGCGCCAGCAGCCAAGTCGGGGGCGGTGACTATGGCTACACCTTC. The chain has TRBV4-1 and TRBJ1-2; maybe TRBD1 (6 bases). V dropped 1 base and J dropped 3 bases, with 12 bases sitting between them. Germline assignment: CDR1 MGHRA and CDR2 YSYEKL. This CDR3 has 15 residues.

The J gene is TRBJ2-3, the V gene TRBV2; 7 bases are a match to TRBD1. The trim removed 10 bases at V and 3 bases at J, leaving 7 bases unmatched. CDR3 length: 13 residues. CDR1 and CDR2 (germline): SNHLY, FYNNEI. The CDR3 coding sequence is TGTGCCACCTCAGACAGGGAAACAGATACGCAGTATTTT. This codes for CATSDRETDTQYF.

This clonotype was counted a few times. V and J are TRBV6-2 or TRBV6-3 and TRBJ2-2, with a weak D call TRBD2 (6 bases). Trimming took 2 bases from V and 3 from J, leaving 13 bases between them. The CDR3 is made up of 16 amino acids. Germline V lookup: CDR1 MNHEY, CDR2 SVGEGT. The CDR3 loop is CASSYKRADYTGELFF. In DNA, the CDR3 is TGTGCCAGCAGTTACAAGCGGGCGGACTACACCGGGGAGCTGTTTTTT.

V usage is TRBV12-5 and J usage is TRBJ2-5, with 7 bases identical to TRBD1. There are 19 residues in the CDR3. Germline CDR1 and CDR2: LGHNT and FRNRAP. The V segment lost 1 base and the J segment 1 base; nucleotides outside the gene matches: 15. The CDR3 sequence is CASGLATSLGTAAQETQYF. CDR3 coding DNA: TGTGCTAGTGGTTTGGCAACCAGTCTCGGGACAGCTGCCCAAGAGACCCAGTACTTC.

Ten or more counts support this clonotype. In DNA form, the CDR3 reads TGCAGTGCTAGTGGGCGGGACAGGGCAAGGTTAGCTGAAGCTTTCTTT. As protein: CSASGRDRARLAEAFF. V gene TRBV20-1 combines with J gene TRBJ1-1, with 9 bases that match TRBD1. Looked up from germline, CDR1 is DFQATT and CDR2 is SNEGSKA (reference sequence). Losses at the gene ends were 3 bases for V and 6 bases for J; bases not matched to a gene: 14. The CDR3 is 16 amino acids.

The rearrangement uses TRBV20-1 and TRBJ1-4, with TRBD1 as a possible D gene (5 bases). Germline CDR1 DFQATT, CDR2 SNEGSKA (reference sequence). The V end was cut by 2 bases, the J end by 6 bases, with 13 bases between. The CDR3 totals 14 residues. The CDR3 region has the DNA TGCAGTGCTAGAATCGACAGCTTTTATGAAAAACTGTTTTTT. Encoded protein: CSARIDSFYEKLFF.

This clonotype occurred a few times. The rearrangement links TRBV4-1 to TRBJ1-3; 9 nucleotides match TRBD1. The CDR3 totals 18 residues. CDR1 MGHRA and CDR2 YSYEKL come from the germline V gene. Trimming at V came to 1 base and at J to 3 bases, leaving 10 bases not matched to a gene. The DNA for the CDR3 is TGCGCCAGCAGCCAAGTGTTCACAGGGGGCGGGAATGGAAACACCATATATTTT. This encodes CASSQVFTGGGNGNTIYF.

The CDR3 loop is CASSPPGHNEQFF. CDR3 in DNA: TGTGCCAGCAGTCCCCCAGGCCACAATGAGCAGTTCTTC. The V and J genes are TRBV27 and TRBJ2-1, with D hard to call. V was clipped by 5 bases and J by 5 bases, with 10 bases between them. This CDR3 spans 13 amino acids. Germline lookup yields CDR1 MNHEY and CDR2 SMNVEV (reference sequence).

This clonotype has more than one count but fewer than ten. A single base separates this from a much larger clone, so it may be a read error. The rearrangement links TRBV20-1 to TRBJ2-1, with D possibly matching TRBD1 (6 bases). The J call may be faulty, since TRBJ2-7 better matches the DNA end. The length of the CDR3 is 17 residues. In germline, CDR1 is DFQATT, CDR2 SNEGSKA (reference sequence). In DNA, the CDR3 is TGCAGTGCTAGATCCGGGACACTGAAAGGGGTAGACAATGAGCAGTACTTC. Translation: CSARSGTLKGVDNEQYF.

V is TRBV20-1 and J is TRBJ2-7; the match to TRBD2 covers 12 bases. Germline values: CDR1 DFQATT, CDR2 SNEGSKA (reference sequence). There are 12 residues in the CDR3. J gave up 7 bases and V 8 bases, and 6 bases lay outside the gene matches. The CDR3 protein is CSTRGTSGEQYF. DNA for the CDR3: TGCAGTACCCGGGGGACTAGCGGGGAGCAGTACTTC.

This clonotype was counted once. This sequence joins TRBV19 and TRBJ2-2; TRBD2 agrees at 14 bases. Germline trimming cut 6 bases from V and 4 bases from J; bases unmatched to any gene: 10. Germline CDR1 reads LNHDA; CDR2 reads SQIVND (reference sequence). The CDR3 is 18 residues long. In DNA form, the CDR3 reads TGTGCCAGTAGCTATACGGGGACTAGCGGGAGCGGCACCGGGGAGCTGTTTTTT. As protein: CASSYTGTSGSGTGELFF.

The chain couples TRBV7-2 to TRBJ2-1; a possible D gene is TRBD2 (7 bases). Germline loops: CDR1 SGHTA, CDR2 FQGNSA. The CDR3 has 14 amino acids. Deletions cut 10 bases from V and 7 bases from J, with 20 bases between. The chain's CDR3 is CATRGGGAENEQFF. In DNA form, the CDR3 reads TGTGCCACCAGAGGGGGGGGCGCCGAGAATGAGCAGTTCTTC.

The genes are TRBV6-1 and TRBJ2-1; 8 bases map to TRBD1. The CDR3 is 15 residues long. J was trimmed by 10 bases and V by 3 bases; bases with no gene match: 11. Germline V gene data show CDR1 as MNHNS and CDR2 as SASEGT. The CDR3, as DNA: TGTGCCAGCAGTGACGGGCAGGGGGCGAGTGAAGAGCAGTTCTTC. Translating gives CASSDGQGASEEQFF.

This clonotype was seen a few times. The chain carries TRBV28 and TRBJ2-1, with 8 bases matching TRBD2. Germline V gene data show CDR1 as MDHEN and CDR2 as SYDVKM. J lost 8 bases, V lost 2 bases, and 2 bases had no gene match. The CDR3 totals 13 residues. CDR3 loop: CASSLPREDEQFF. In DNA form, the CDR3 reads TGTGCCAGCAGTTTACCGCGGGAGGATGAGCAGTTCTTC.

The V call is TRBV11-2, the J call TRBJ2-5; 12 bases fit TRBD2. Unmatched junction bases numbered 19, after V lost 5 bases and J lost 6 bases. The CDR3 extends over 19 amino acids. Germline CDR1 and CDR2: SGHAT and FQNNGV. The CDR3 coding sequence is TGTGCCAGCAGCCCAGGAGGGGTTCACCGACTAGCGGGAGAAAAGACCCAGTACTTC. Its translation is CASSPGGVHRLAGEKTQYF.

This clonotype was counted at least ten times. The CDR3 nucleotides read TGTGCCAGCAGTTTACGAGGACTAGCCTACGAGCAGTACTTC. Translated, it gives CASSLRGLAYEQYF. The chain couples TRBV28 to TRBJ2-7; 7 positions agree with TRBD2. Germline V gene lookup returns CDR1 MDHEN and CDR2 SYDVKM. This CDR3 is built from 14 residues. V trimming: 2 bases; J trimming: 2 bases; junction bases outside the gene matches: 3.

This clonotype was seen repeatedly, ten times or more. The chain joins TRBV7-3 to TRBJ2-2; 11 nucleotides match TRBD2. This CDR3 spans 17 amino acids. Germline V gene data show CDR1 as SGHTA and CDR2 as FQGTGA. The V gene end was trimmed by 5 bases and the J gene end by 0 bases; junction bases not matched to a gene: 5. The CDR3 DNA sequence: TGTGCCAGCAGCGGAGGGACTAGCGGAGCGAACACCGGGGAGCTGTTTTTT. It translates to CASSGGTSGANTGELFF.

V gene TRBV13 combines with J gene TRBJ2-3; the D gene could be TRBD1 or TRBD2 (5 bases each). In germline, CDR1 is PRHDT, CDR2 FYEKMQ (reference sequence). V was pared by 1 base and J by 2 bases, with 10 bases between. This CDR3 has 15 residues. The CDR3 sequence is CASSLVGPYTDTQYF. The CDR3 DNA follows: TGTGCCAGCAGCTTAGTGGGACCATACACAGATACGCAGTATTTT.

The chain carries TRBV6-2 or TRBV6-3 and TRBJ1-5, with 12 bases aligning to TRBD1. After removal of 7 bases from V and 0 bases from J, the junction contained 7 bases not matched to a gene. The CDR3 covers 17 residues. The germline V gene has CDR1 MNHEY and CDR2 SVGEGT. The CDR3 region has the DNA TGTGCCAGCACCCTCCGGGACAGGGGGCTTAGCAATCAGCCCCAGCATTTT. Protein: CASTLRDRGLSNQPQHF.